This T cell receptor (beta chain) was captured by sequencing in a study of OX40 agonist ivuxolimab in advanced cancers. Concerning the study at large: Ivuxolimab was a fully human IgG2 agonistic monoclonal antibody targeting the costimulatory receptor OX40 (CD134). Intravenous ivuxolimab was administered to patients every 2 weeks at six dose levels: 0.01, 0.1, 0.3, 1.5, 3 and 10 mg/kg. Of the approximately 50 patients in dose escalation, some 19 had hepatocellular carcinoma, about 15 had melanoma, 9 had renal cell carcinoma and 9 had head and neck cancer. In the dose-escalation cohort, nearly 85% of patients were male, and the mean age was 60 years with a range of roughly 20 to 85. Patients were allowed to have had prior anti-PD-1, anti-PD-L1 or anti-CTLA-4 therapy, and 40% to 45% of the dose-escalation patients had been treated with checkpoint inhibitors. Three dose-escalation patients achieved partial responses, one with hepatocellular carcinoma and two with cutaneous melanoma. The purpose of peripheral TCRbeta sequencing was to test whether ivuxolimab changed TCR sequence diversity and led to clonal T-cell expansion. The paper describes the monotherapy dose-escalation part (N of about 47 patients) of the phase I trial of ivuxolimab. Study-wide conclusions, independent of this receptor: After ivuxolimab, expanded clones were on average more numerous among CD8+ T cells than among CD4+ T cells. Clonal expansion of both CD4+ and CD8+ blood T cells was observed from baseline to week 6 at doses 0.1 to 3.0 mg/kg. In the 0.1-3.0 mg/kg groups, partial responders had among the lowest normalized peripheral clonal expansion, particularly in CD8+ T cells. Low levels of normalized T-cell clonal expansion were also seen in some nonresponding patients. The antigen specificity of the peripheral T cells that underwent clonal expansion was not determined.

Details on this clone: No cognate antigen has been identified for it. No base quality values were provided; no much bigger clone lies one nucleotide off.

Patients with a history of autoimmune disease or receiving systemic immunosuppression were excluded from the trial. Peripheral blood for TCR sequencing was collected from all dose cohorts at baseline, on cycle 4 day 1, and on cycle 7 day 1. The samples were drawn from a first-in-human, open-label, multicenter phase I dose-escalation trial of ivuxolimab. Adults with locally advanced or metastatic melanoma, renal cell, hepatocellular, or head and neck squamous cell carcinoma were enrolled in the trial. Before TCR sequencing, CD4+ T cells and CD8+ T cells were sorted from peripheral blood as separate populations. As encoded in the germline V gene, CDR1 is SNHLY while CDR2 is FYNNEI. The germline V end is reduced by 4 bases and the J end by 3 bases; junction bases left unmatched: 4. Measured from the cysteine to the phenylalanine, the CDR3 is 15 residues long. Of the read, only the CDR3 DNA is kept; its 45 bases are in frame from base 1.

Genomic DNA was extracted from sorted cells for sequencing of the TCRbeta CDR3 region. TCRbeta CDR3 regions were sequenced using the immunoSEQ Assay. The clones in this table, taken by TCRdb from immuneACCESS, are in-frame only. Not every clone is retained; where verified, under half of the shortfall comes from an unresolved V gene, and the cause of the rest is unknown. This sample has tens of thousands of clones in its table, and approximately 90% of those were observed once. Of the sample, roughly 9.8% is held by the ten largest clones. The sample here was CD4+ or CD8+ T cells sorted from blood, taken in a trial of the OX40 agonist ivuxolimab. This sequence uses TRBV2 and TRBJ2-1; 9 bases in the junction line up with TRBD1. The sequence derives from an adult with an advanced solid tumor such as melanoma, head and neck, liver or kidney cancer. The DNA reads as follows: TGTGCCAGCAGTGTCCGGGACAGGGTCTACAATGAGCAGTTCTTC. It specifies CASSVRDRVYNEQFF.